A single sample is the source of the 28 T cell receptor beta chains below, sequenced in a study of vaccination and CD4 T cells after COVID-19 (dated by TCRdb to about 2022). The library was made by PCR. Reads for this sample came from an Illumina iSeq 100. At the Johns Hopkins FTIC core, DNA from the cultured CD4+ T cells underwent TCR sequencing with the Oncomine TCR Beta short-read assay. Through fastp at Q25 and MiXCR, TCRdb rebuilt clones from the public reads, retaining in-frame beta chains. Rows with a matching CDR3 protein are joined into one entry that keeps the most common DNA and genes. A total of over 15,000 distinct CDR3 sequences appear in this sample, about a third of them only once. The ten largest clones capture roughly 15% of the sample. For these receptors, no antigen is known. The treatment or condition label of this sample denotes: approximately nine-day PBMC culture with coronavirus spike peptide pools or control peptides (ViraFEST assay).

The sequenced sample consisted of cultured CD4+ T cells from blood. The receptors stem from a human donor with COVID-19.

This clonotype has more than one count but fewer than ten. For the CDR3, the DNA is TGTGCCAGCAGGGGCTCCTATAATTCACCCCTCCACTTT. This encodes CASRGSYNSPLHF. The chain uses TRBV27 and TRBJ1-6; D remains ambiguous. Germline V gives CDR1 MNHEY, CDR2 SMNVEV (reference sequence). This CDR3 comprises 13 residues. Trimming removed 6 bases at V and 0 bases at J, with 3 bases between.

V usage is TRBV6-1 and J usage is TRBJ1-2; TRBD1 aligns across 10 bases. CDR1 is MNHNS and CDR2 is SASEGT in the germline V gene. V lost 7 bases, J lost 3 bases, and 5 bases stayed unmatched. The CDR3 has 14 residues. The CDR3 loop reads CASKFGTGDYGYTF. The CDR3 DNA reads as TGTGCCAGCAAATTCGGGACAGGGGACTATGGCTACACCTTC.

This rearrangement joins TRBV21-1 to TRBJ1-2; TRBD1, the table's D call, was not compared with the DNA. TRBV21-1 is tagged as a pseudogene. The CDR3 loop spans 16 amino acids. CDR3 amino acids: CASSKERQGSGCGYTF. CDR3 in DNA: TGTGCCAGCAGCAAAGAAAGGCAGGGTTCGGGTTGTGGCTACACCTTC.

This clonotype was observed a few times. The chain combines TRBV20-1 with TRBJ1-2; no clear D gene. There are 12 residues in the CDR3. Germline V gene lookup returns CDR1 DFQATT and CDR2 SNEGSKA (reference sequence). For the CDR3, the DNA is TGCACCATTCCCGAGCATAACTATGGCTACACCTTC. This sequence encodes CTIPEHNYGYTF.

The genes are TRBV7-2 and TRBJ2-5; the D gene could be TRBD1 or TRBD2 (6 bases each). This CDR3 contains 12 residues. Germline-derived CDR1 and CDR2 are SGHTA and FQGNSA. The V end was cut by 3 bases, the J end by 10 bases, with 12 bases between. Here the CDR3 reads CASSLEGVDQYF. DNA of the CDR3: TGTGCCAGCAGCTTGGAGGGGGTGGACCAGTACTTC.

The sample holds a few counts of this clonotype. This rearrangement joins TRBV5-1 to TRBJ1-2; 12 nucleotides line up with TRBD1. The V segment lost 4 bases and the J segment 8 bases; nucleotides outside the gene matches: 9. The CDR3 has 15 amino acids. CDR1 and CDR2 from the germline V gene are SGHRS and YFSETQ. The CDR3 DNA sequence: TGCGCCAGCAGCACAGCCGGGACAGGGGGCGAGGGCTACACCTTC. Translation gives CASSTAGTGGEGYTF.

The chain combines TRBV5-8 with TRBJ1-6; D is unclear. The length of the CDR3 is 15 residues. Germline lookup yields CDR1 SGHTS and CDR2 YDEGEE. The V end was cut by 0 bases, the J end by 7 bases, with 11 bases between. The CDR3 DNA sequence: TGTGCCAGCAGCTTGGGGCAGAGAATAAATTCACCCCTCCACTTT. It is translated as CASSLGQRINSPLHF.

This clonotype is large. The chain carries TRBV9 and TRBJ2-2; D gene uncertain. This CDR3 comprises 13 residues. V dropped 0 bases and J dropped 5 bases, with 5 bases sitting between them. Germline values: CDR1 SGDLS, CDR2 YYNGEE. In DNA, the CDR3 is TGTGCCAGCAGCGTAGCTGGAACCGGGGAGCTGTTTTTT. It yields the protein CASSVAGTGELFF.

This clonotype was observed a few times. The chain employs TRBV15 and TRBJ2-2, with D uncertain. The CDR3 runs to 12 residues. Germline values: CDR1 LNHNV, CDR2 YYDKDF (reference sequence). Trimming shortened V by 6 bases and J by 5 bases, and 7 bases separated the two germline ends. The CDR3 DNA reads as TGTGCCACCAGTGACGGGACCGGGGAGCTGTTTTTT. This gives the protein CATSDGTGELFF.

This chain connects TRBV6-1 to TRBJ1-4, with TRBD1 matching over 7 bases. CDR1 and CDR2 (germline): MNHNS, SASEGT. The trim removed 5 bases at V and 0 bases at J, leaving 12 bases unmatched. CDR3 length: 18 amino acids. The CDR3 sequence is CASSRTGAVPATNEKLFF. CDR3 in DNA: TGTGCCAGCAGTCGCACAGGGGCGGTTCCTGCAACTAATGAAAAACTGTTTTTT.

This clonotype appeared a few times. The chain recombines TRBV2 with TRBJ1-5; no definite D call. The V gene's germline CDR1 is SNHLY and CDR2 FYNNEI. V shed 2 bases and J shed 1 base, with 9 bases lying between them. There are 15 residues in the CDR3. DNA of the CDR3: TGTGCCAGCAGTGAACTTCAGAGAAGCAATCAGCCCCAGCATTTT. It specifies CASSELQRSNQPQHF.

By share of the sample, this clonotype is medium-sized. V gene TRBV11-1 combines with J gene TRBJ2-7; the D is unclear. V lost 5 bases and J 3 bases, leaving 11 bases between the germline ends. In germline, CDR1 is SGHAT, CDR2 FQDESV (reference sequence). There are 13 residues in the CDR3. The CDR3 sequence: CASSPFPNYEQYF. The CDR3, as DNA: TGTGCCAGCAGCCCATTCCCCAACTACGAGCAGTACTTC.

The chain couples TRBV28 to TRBJ1-5; 8 positions agree with TRBD1. V shed 5 bases, J shed 4 bases, and the junction held 7 bases outside the gene matches. Germline CDR1 and CDR2: MDHEN and SYDVKM. CDR3 length: 15 amino acids. The CDR3 is CASSLPRTGNQPQHF. Here the CDR3 DNA reads TGTGCCAGCAGTCTTCCTCGGACAGGGAATCAGCCCCAGCATTTT.

The CDR3 region is CASRGTDYNQPQHF. Here the CDR3 DNA reads TGTGCCAGCAGGGGGACCGACTACAATCAGCCCCAGCATTTT. V and J are TRBV12-3 or TRBV12-4 and TRBJ1-5, with a possible D match to TRBD1 (5 bases). The length of the CDR3 is 14 residues. The V end was cut by 6 bases, the J end by 3 bases, with 12 bases between.

This clonotype was seen only a few times. This chain links TRBV20-1 with TRBJ2-2, with TRBD2 identical over 11 bases. With 2 bases clipped from V and 9 bases from J, the junction kept 2 bases outside the gene matches. Germline V gene lookup returns CDR1 DFQATT and CDR2 SNEGSKA (reference sequence). This CDR3 spans 13 amino acids. The CDR3 DNA is TGCAGTGCTAGAATAGCGGGGGGGCGGGAGCTGTTTTTT. This codes for CSARIAGGRELFF.

By frequency in the sample, this clonotype is medium-sized (0.01 to 0.1%). The CDR3 loop reads CASRRIQDSKAGYTF. Here the CDR3 DNA reads TGTGCCAGCCGTCGCATACAGGACTCTAAAGCCGGCTACACCTTC. The chain combines TRBV6-1 with TRBJ1-2, with D maybe TRBD1 (5 bases). CDR3 length equals 15 residues. Germline CDR1 and CDR2: MNHNS and SASEGT. Trimming removed 8 bases at V and 8 bases at J, with 24 bases between.

The chain is built from TRBV7-2 and TRBJ1-4, with D unclear. The CDR3 is 14 residues long. Trimming removed 2 bases at V and 5 bases at J, with 9 bases between. The germline V gene has CDR1 SGHTA and CDR2 FQGNSA. This chain's CDR3 is CASSLSPRNEKLFF. DNA of the CDR3: TGTGCCAGCAGCTTATCCCCACGGAATGAAAAACTGTTTTTT.

This chain connects TRBV12-3 or TRBV12-4 to TRBJ1-2, with TRBD1 matching 9 bases. CDR3 size: 14 residues. The ends lost 6 bases at V and 6 bases at J; junction bases unmatched: 8. CDR3 nucleotide sequence: TGTGCCAGCAGCAGAGGGACAGGGACTAATGGCTACACCTTC. Residues: CASSRGTGTNGYTF.

In regard to this clonotype: A much larger clonotype is one base distant, so this may be a read error. V and J are TRBV6-5 and TRBJ1-2; possibly TRBD1 for D (6 bases). This CDR3 has 14 amino acids. Germline CDR1 reads MNHEY; CDR2 reads SVGAGI. The CDR3 reads CASSYSTGPDGYAF. Here the CDR3 DNA reads TGTGCCAGCAGTTACTCGACAGGACCGGATGGCTACGCCTTC.

The CDR3 sequence is CASQYDPSGNTIYF. The CDR3 nucleotides are TGTGCCAGCCAATACGATCCCTCTGGAAACACCATATATTTT. The chain couples TRBV6-1 to TRBJ1-3, with D unresolved. Germline-derived CDR1 and CDR2 are MNHNS and SASEGT. The ends were cut back, 8 bases at V and 0 bases at J, with 11 bases in the middle. The CDR3 is 14 amino acids.

The chain links TRBV5-1 to TRBJ2-7; the D is unclear. The V and J ends lost 2 bases and 2 bases respectively, with 8 bases between them. Germline CDR1 SGHRS, CDR2 YFSETQ. CDR3 length: 13 amino acids. The CDR3 sequence is CASSFGQAYEQYF. In nucleotides, the CDR3 is TGCGCCAGCAGCTTCGGTCAAGCCTACGAGCAGTACTTC.

By share, this clonotype ranks as medium-sized. The CDR3 region is CASSLVTEGSNQPQHF. The CDR3 DNA reads as TGTGCCAGCAGTTTAGTGACAGAGGGGAGCAATCAGCCCCAGCATTTT. The chain combines TRBV6-5 with TRBJ1-5, with D maybe TRBD1 (5 bases). The V gene lost 4 bases and the J gene lost 1 base, with 14 bases spanning the gap. Germline V gene lookup returns CDR1 MNHEY and CDR2 SVGAGI. The CDR3 totals 16 residues.

The chain uses TRBV10-3 and TRBJ2-1; either TRBD1 or TRBD2 may fit D (7 bases each). The CDR3 consists of 15 residues. Per germline, CDR1 ENHRY and CDR2 SYGVKD. CDR3 loop: CAPGGAPRGYNEQFF. In DNA form, the CDR3 reads TGTGCACCAGGGGGGGCTCCACGCGGGTACAATGAGCAGTTCTTC.

Judged by abundance, this clonotype is medium-sized (0.01 to 0.1%). The chain employs TRBV12-3 or TRBV12-4 and TRBJ1-5, with D possibly TRBD1 on 6 matching bases. This CDR3 contains 14 residues. Trimming pared 4 bases from V and 7 bases from J, leaving 14 bases between. The CDR3 reads CASSSSGQGQPQHF. In DNA, the CDR3 is TGTGCCAGCAGTTCGTCTGGCCAGGGGCAGCCCCAGCATTTT.

This clonotype is medium-sized within its sample. This rearrangement joins TRBV6-4 to TRBJ1-5; 7 nucleotides line up with TRBD1. The V gene's germline CDR1 is MRHNA and CDR2 SNTAGT. This CDR3 is 16 amino acids long. V shed 8 bases, J shed 0 bases, and the junction held 10 bases outside the gene matches. CDR3 protein: CASHRGQSLSNQPQHF. DNA of the CDR3: TGTGCCAGCCATAGGGGGCAGTCCCTTAGCAATCAGCCCCAGCATTTT.

The chain has TRBV11-2 and TRBJ2-5; no clear D gene. Between the trimmed V and J ends, which lost 5 bases and 5 bases, there was a span of 12 bases. CDR1 and CDR2 from the germline V gene are SGHAT and FQNNGV. The CDR3 is 13 residues long. The CDR3 loop is CASSPGLVETQYF. The CDR3 DNA sequence: TGTGCCAGCAGCCCCGGTTTGGTGGAGACCCAGTACTTC.

In its sample, this clonotype was seen a few times. V is TRBV5-5 and J is TRBJ1-2; D is unclear. The CDR3 has 12 residues. Between the trimmed V and J ends, which lost 3 bases and 2 bases, there was a span of 5 bases. Germline-derived CDR1 and CDR2 are SGHKS and YYEKEE (reference sequence). CDR3 DNA: TGTGCCAGCAGCTCACAGAACTATGGCTACACCTTC. Protein product: CASSSQNYGYTF.

In its sample, this clonotype is medium-sized. V usage is TRBV20-1 and J usage is TRBJ1-2; possible D gene TRBD1, 6 bases. Germline CDR1 DFQATT, CDR2 SNEGSKA (reference sequence). V gave up 4 bases and J gave up 2 bases, with 14 bases separating them. This CDR3 region has 14 residues. This CDR3 is CSATKGDGNYGYTF. DNA for the CDR3: TGCAGTGCTACCAAGGGGGACGGAAACTATGGCTACACCTTC.